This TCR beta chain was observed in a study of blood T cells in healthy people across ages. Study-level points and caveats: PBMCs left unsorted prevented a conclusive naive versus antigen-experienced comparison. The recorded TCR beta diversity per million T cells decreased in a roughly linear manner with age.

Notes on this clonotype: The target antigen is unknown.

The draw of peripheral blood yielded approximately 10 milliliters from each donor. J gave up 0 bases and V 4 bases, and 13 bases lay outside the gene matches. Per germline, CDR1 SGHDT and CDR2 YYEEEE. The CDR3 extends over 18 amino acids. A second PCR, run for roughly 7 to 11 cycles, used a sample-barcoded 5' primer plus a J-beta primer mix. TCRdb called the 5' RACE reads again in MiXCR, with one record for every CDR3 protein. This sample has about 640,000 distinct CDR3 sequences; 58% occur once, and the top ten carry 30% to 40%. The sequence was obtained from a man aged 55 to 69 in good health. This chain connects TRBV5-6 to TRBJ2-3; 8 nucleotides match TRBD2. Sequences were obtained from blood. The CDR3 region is CASSPLGAGVPSTDTQYF. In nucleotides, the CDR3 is TGTGCCAGCAGCCCCCTCGGAGCGGGGGTACCTAGCACAGATACGCAGTATTTT.